This T cell receptor (beta chain) is from a study of radiotherapy plus CTLA-4 blockade in lung cancer. This CDR3 is 14 amino acids long. V dropped 0 bases and J dropped 4 bases, with 9 bases sitting between them. Germline V CDR1 and CDR2: SGHRS, YFSETQ. This table comes from immunoSEQ multiplex PCR, and its TCRdb copy is limited to in-frame clones, with some not included. The repertoire consists of fewer than 100,000 clones, with roughly 79% occurring once and the leading ten covering over 20%. The source was peripheral blood, collected from a patient treated with radiotherapy plus ipilimumab. V usage is TRBV5-1 and J usage is TRBJ2-3; the D is unclear. The sequence was obtained from a human donor with non-small cell lung cancer whose response to radiotherapy plus ipilimumab could not be evaluated. Some clones in this sample may be carry-over from other donors' samples. CDR3 amino acids: CASSLAHRSDTQYF. In DNA, the CDR3 is TGCGCCAGCAGCTTGGCCCACCGGTCAGATACGCAGTATTTT.